This TCR beta chain was found in a study of cytomegalovirus exposure and HLA in healthy donors. About this clone itself: The antigen is undetermined.

It was with 60 Vbeta and 13 Jbeta primers that the PCR ran. Libraries were prepared by immunoSEQ multiplex PCR; TCRdb keeps only in-frame clonotypes and omits some of them. This sample has approximately 140,000 clones, with roughly 74% found just once. This CDR3 is 15 amino acids long. Per the germline V gene, CDR1 is SEHNR and CDR2 is FQNEAQ (reference sequence). V was pared by 4 bases and J by 4 bases, with 13 bases between. Study-level points and caveats: Associated with cytomegalovirus, according to the listing, were about 160 TCR beta chains. As was reported, the HLA-A and HLA-B alleles of most subjects were accurately predicted from TCR beta sequences.

The sequence was obtained from a man between 40 and 49 years old in good health and CMV-seronegative. Specimen: PBMCs. The chain carries TRBV7-9 and TRBJ1-4; D gene unclear. The CDR3 coding sequence is TGTGCCAGCAGCTCCACCCTTCCCTATAATGAAAAACTGTTTTTT. This encodes CASSSTLPYNEKLFF.